This T cell receptor (beta chain) was documented in a study of cytomegalovirus exposure and HLA in healthy donors. In germline, CDR1 is MDHEN, CDR2 SYDVKM. The CDR3 sequence is 15 residues long. V was trimmed by 6 bases and J by 4 bases, leaving 16 bases between them. The PCR made use of 60 Vbeta and 13 Jbeta primers. Sequencing used immunoSEQ multiplex PCR; TCRdb keeps in-frame clones, though not all of them. The sample has around 150,000 clones, 72% seen once; the top ten hold 2% to 2.5%. In the case of this clone: As yet, its antigen is unknown.

Study-wide results and caveats: Excluded: some indistinguishable V segments such as TRBV6-2 and TRBV6-3. In a later analysis, TCR beta V- and J-gene trimming showed a link to a missense DCLRE1C variant.

Sequencing was performed on PBMCs. V usage is TRBV28 and J usage is TRBJ1-5; D perhaps matches TRBD1 (5 bases). This clonotype was obtained from a man in his forties in good health and CMV-seronegative. CDR3 amino acids: CASSPGFGGNQPQHF. CDR3 sequence (DNA): TGTGCCAGCAGCCCCGGGTTTGGGGGGAATCAGCCCCAGCATTTT.